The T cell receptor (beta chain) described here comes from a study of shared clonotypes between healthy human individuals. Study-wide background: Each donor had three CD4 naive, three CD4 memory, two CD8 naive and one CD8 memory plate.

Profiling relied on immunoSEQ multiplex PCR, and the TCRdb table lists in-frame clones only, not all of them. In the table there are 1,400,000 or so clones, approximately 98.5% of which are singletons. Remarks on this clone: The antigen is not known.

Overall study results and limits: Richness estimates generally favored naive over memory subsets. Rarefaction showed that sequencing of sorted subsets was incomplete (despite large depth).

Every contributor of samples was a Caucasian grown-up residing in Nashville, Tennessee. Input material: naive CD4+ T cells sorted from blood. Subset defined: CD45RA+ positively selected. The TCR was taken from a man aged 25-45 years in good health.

CDR3 amino acids: CASSRNRDRPQETQYF. CDR3 coding DNA: TGTGCCAGCAGCCGCAACCGGGACAGGCCCCAAGAGACCCAGTACTTC. This rearrangement joins TRBV5-4 to TRBJ2-5, with 8 bases matching TRBD1. From germline, CDR1 is SGHNT and CDR2 YYREEE (reference sequence). This CDR3 is built from 16 residues. The V and J ends lost 4 bases and 1 base, in that order; junction bases with no gene match: 9. Full variable domain (missing parts from reference TRBV5-4 and TRBJ2-5): ETGVTQSPTHLIKTRGQQVTLRCSSQSGHNTVSWYQQALGQGPQFIFQYYREEENGRGNFPPRFSGLQFPNYSSELNVNALELDDSALYLCASSRNRDRPQETQYFGPGTRLLVL.